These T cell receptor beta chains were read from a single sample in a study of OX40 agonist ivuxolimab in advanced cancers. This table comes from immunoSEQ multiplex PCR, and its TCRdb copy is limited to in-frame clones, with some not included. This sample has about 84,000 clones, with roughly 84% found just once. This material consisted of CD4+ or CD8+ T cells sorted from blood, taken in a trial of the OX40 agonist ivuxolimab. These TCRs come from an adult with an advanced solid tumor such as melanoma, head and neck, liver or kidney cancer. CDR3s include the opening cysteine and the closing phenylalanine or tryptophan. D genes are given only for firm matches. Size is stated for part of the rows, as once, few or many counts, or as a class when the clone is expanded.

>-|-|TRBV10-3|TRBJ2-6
CAISDVSSGANVLTF
TGTGCCATCAGTGATGTTAGCTCTGGGGCCAACGTCCTGACTTTC
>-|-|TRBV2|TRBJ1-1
CASSVSDGLGAEAFF
TGTGCCAGCAGTGTATCGGACGGGCTGGGTGCTGAAGCTTTCTTT
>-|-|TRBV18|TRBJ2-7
CASSPSGQGPYEQYF
TGTGCCAGCTCACCCTCAGGGCAGGGCCCCTACGAGCAGTACTTC
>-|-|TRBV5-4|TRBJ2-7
CASSLAQGGYEQYF
TGTGCCAGCAGCTTGGCACAGGGGGGGTACGAGCAGTACTTC
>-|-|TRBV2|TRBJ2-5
CASPLTPSSVVETQYF
TGTGCCAGCCCTCTAACGCCCAGTTCAGTTGTAGAGACCCAGTACTTC
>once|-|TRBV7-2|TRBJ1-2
CASSLDQQTYGYTF
TGTGCCAGCAGCTTAGATCAACAGACATATGGCTACACCTTC
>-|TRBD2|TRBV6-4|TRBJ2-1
CASSENRGGYNEQFF
TGTGCCAGCAGTGAGAACCGGGGGGGATACAATGAGCAGTTCTTC
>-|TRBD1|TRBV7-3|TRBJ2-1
CASSRRPPATGDNEQFF
TGTGCCAGCAGCCGCCGACCCCCGGCGACAGGGGACAATGAGCAGTTCTTC
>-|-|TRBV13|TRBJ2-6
CASSSSGANVLTF
TGTGCCAGCTCATCGTCCGGGGCCAACGTCCTGACTTTC
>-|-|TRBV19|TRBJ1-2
CASSIDLVGRRYGYTF
TGTGCCAGTAGTATAGATCTGGTAGGGCGTCGCTATGGCTACACCTTC
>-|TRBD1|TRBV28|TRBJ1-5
CATRQGVGRQPQHF
TGTGCCACAAGACAGGGAGTGGGTCGACAGCCCCAGCATTTT
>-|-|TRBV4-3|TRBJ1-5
CASSQSVGGNQPQHF
TGCGCCAGCAGCCAAAGTGTTGGGGGGAATCAGCCCCAGCATTTT
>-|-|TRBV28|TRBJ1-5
CASSFFGPQHF
TGTGCCAGCAGTTTCTTCGGCCCCCAGCATTTT
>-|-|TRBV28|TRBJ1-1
CASSLSDGGTEAFF
TGTGCCAGCAGTTTATCTGATGGAGGCACTGAAGCTTTCTTT
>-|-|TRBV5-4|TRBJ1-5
CASSTDPNQPQHF
TGTGCCAGCAGCACGGACCCAAATCAGCCCCAGCATTTT